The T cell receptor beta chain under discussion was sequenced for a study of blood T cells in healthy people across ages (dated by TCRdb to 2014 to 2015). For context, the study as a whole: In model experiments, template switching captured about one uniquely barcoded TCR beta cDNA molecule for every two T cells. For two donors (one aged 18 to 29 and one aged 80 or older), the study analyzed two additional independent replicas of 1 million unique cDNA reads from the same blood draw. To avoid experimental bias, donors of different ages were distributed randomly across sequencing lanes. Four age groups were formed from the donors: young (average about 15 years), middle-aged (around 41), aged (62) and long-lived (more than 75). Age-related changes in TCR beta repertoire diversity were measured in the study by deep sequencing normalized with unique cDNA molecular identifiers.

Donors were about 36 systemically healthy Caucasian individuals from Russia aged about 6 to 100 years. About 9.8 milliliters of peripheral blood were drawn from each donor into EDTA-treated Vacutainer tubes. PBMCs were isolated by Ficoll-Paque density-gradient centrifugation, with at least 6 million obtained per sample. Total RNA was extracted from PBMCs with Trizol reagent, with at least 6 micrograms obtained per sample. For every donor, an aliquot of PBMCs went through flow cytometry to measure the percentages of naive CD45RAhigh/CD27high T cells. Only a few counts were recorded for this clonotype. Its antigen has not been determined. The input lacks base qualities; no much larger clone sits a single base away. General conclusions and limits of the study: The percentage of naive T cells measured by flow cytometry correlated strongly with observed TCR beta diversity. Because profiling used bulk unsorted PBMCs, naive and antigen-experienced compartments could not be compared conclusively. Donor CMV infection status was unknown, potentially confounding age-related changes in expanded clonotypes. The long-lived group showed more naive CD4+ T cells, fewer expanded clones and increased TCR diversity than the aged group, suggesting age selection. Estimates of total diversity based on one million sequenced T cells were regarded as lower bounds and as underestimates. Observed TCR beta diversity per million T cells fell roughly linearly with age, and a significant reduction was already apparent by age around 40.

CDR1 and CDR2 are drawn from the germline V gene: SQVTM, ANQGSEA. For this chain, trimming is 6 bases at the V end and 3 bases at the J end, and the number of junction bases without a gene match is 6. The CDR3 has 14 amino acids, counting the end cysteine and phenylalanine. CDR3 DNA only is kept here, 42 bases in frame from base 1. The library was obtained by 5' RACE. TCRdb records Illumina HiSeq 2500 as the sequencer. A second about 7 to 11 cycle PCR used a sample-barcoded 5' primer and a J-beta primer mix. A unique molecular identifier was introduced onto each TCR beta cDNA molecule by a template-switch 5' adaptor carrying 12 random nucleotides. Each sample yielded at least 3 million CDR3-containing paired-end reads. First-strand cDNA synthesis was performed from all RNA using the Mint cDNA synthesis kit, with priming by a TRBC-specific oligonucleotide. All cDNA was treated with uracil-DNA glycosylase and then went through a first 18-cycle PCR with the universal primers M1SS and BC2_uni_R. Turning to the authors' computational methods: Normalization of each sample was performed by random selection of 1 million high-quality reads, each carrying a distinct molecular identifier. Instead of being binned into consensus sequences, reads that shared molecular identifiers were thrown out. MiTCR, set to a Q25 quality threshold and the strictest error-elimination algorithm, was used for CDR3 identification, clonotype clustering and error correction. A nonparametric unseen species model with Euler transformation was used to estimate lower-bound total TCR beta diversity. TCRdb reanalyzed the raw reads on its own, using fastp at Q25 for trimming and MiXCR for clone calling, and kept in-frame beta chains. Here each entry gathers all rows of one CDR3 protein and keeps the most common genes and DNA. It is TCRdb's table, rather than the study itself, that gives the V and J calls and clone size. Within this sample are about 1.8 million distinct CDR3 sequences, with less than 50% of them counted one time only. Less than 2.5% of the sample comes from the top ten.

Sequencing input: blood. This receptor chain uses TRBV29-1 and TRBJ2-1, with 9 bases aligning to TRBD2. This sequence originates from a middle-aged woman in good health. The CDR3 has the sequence CSVTAGGGYNEQFF. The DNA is TGCAGCGTCACGGCGGGGGGGGGCTACAATGAGCAGTTCTTC.